The clone carrying this TCR beta chain has more than one count but fewer than ten. The data derive from a study of patients and donors after allogeneic stem cell transplantation. MiXCR, run by TCRdb on the RT-PCR reads, gives a single entry per CDR3 protein. The data hold about a million distinct CDR3 sequences, with roughly 18% observed a single time. Per germline, CDR1 DFQATT and CDR2 SNEGSKA (reference sequence). The CDR3 has 13 residues. V was shortened by 4 bases and J by 6 bases, with 13 bases between the two germline ends. The receptor was derived from a human donor who was either an allogeneic HSCT recipient or a stem cell or donor lymphocyte infusion donor (not recorded which). It is not recorded whose cells these are; they may come from a transplant donor. The sequencing sample was made of blood, either unsorted or a sorted T cell fraction (not recorded which). The V and J genes are TRBV20-1 and TRBJ1-5, with a weak D call TRBD1 (6 bases). In nucleotides, the CDR3 is TGCAGTGCTAACTCACAGGGCTCTCAGCCCCAGCATTTT. Translating it yields CSANSQGSQPQHF.